This note documents a single T cell receptor beta chain sequence. This specimen comes from a study of regulatory T cells in long-lasting Graves disease. TCR beta libraries were built with iRepertoire HTBI primers and Arm-PCR of CDR3 regions. TCRdb redid the calling of the multiplex PCR reads with MiXCR, one entry per CDR3 protein. The sample records about 400,000 distinct CDR3 sequences, 15% to 20% being singletons. Time point noted: newly diagnosed GD, antithyroid drugs for less than 3 months. Scientists built the TCR library using RNA that was extracted from PBMCs. The same data also went into a second study, on T cells in Graves' hyperthyroidism and ophthalmopathy. That investigation notes: Hyperthyroidism of Graves' type that showed no ophthalmopathy progression within 18 months was stable. HTBI primers were used for first-round RT-PCR of the TCR CDR3. Ophthalmopathy prediction by the model preceded onset by a median roughly 6 months.

The sample consisted of peripheral blood mononuclear cells (PBMCs), taken at new diagnosis, from a patient treated with antithyroid drugs. This clonotype was obtained from a young woman with Graves disease.

This CDR3 is CASSSQGTGYEQYF. The CDR3 region has the DNA TGCGCCAGCAGCAGCCAAGGGACAGGCTACGAGCAGTACTTC. V usage is TRBV5-1 and J usage is TRBJ2-7, with TRBD1 matching over 8 bases. From germline, CDR1 is SGHRS and CDR2 YFSETQ. CDR3 length: 14 amino acids. J lost 3 bases, V lost 4 bases, and 6 bases had no gene match. Full variable domain (remainder filled in from reference TRBV5-1 and TRBJ2-7): KAGVTQTPRYLIKTRGQQVTLSCSPISGHRSVSWYQQTPGQGLQFLFEYFSETQRNKGNFPGRFSGRQFSNSRSEMNVSTLELGDSALYLCASSSQGTGYEQYFGPGTRLTVT.